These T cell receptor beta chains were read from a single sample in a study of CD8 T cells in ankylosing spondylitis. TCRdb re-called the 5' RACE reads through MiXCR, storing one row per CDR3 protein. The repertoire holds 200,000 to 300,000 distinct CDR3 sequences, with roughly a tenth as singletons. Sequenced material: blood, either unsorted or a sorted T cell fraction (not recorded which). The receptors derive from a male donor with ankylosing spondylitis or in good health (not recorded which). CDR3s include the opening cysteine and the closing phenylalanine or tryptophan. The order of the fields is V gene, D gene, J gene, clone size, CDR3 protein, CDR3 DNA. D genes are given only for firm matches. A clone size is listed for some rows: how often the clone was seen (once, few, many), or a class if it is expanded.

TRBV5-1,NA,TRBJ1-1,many,CASSLEGTWGTEAFF,TGCGCCAGCAGCTTGGAGGGCACCTGGGGAACTGAAGCTTTCTTT
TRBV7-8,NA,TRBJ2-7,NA,CASSLARGGSSYEQYF,TGTGCCAGCAGCTTAGCGAGAGGAGGGAGCTCCTACGAGCAGTACTTC
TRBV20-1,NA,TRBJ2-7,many,CSAHEGSPYEQYF,TGCAGTGCTCATGAAGGATCGCCCTACGAGCAGTACTTC
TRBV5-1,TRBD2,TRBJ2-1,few,CASSFGVRETNEQFF,TGCGCCAGCAGCTTTGGTGTGCGGGAGACTAATGAGCAGTTCTTC
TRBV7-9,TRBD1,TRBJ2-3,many,CASSGGTGISAQYF,TGTGCCAGCAGCGGAGGGACAGGAATTTCGGCGCAGTATTTT
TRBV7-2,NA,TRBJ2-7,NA,CASSLEYRMSYEQYF,TGTGCCAGCAGCTTAGAGTACAGGATGTCCTACGAGCAGTACTTC
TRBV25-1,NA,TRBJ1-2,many,CASSEGRAGQNLAGYGYTF,TGTGCCAGCAGTGAAGGACGGGCCGGACAGAACTTGGCGGGCTATGGCTACACCTTC
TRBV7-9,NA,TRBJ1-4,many,CASSLGGSDEKLFF,TGTGCCAGCAGCTTAGGGGGGTCGGATGAAAAACTGTTTTTT
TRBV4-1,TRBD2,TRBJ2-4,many,CASSHPPTSGAKNIQYF,TGCGCCAGCAGCCACCCCCCGACTAGCGGAGCCAAAAACATTCAGTACTTC
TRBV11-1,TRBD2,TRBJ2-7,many,CASSLISPLAGPTYEQYF,TGTGCCAGCAGCTTAATTTCCCCCCTAGCGGGACCAACCTACGAGCAGTACTTC
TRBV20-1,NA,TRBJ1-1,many,CSARPQANTEAFF,TGCAGTGCTAGACCGCAGGCGAACACTGAAGCTTTCTTT
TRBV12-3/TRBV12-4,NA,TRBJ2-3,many,CASRTLAFVGDTQYF,TGTGCCAGCAGAACGCTAGCGTTTGTGGGAGATACGCAGTATTTT
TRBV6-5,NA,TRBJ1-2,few,CASSSRSGAANYGYTF,TGTGCCAGCAGTTCCCGGTCGGGGGCAGCTAACTATGGCTACACCTTC
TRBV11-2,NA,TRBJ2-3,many,CASSFKGRRGPNTDTQYF,TGTGCCAGCAGCTTTAAAGGGAGGCGGGGGCCCAACACAGATACGCAGTATTTT
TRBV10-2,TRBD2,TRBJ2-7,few,CASLAGGQVEQYF,TGCGCCAGTTTAGCGGGGGGGCAGGTCGAGCAGTACTTC